This paragraph reports one T cell receptor (beta chain). Its antigen is unidentified. This entry belongs to a study of CD8+CD57+ T cells in acquired aplastic anemia. For the study at large: DNA from sorted CD4+ and CD8+ cells averaged about 3.2 ug.

General study results and limits: Researchers report that fewer than 35 CD8+ CDR3 sequences appeared in both patients and controls.

For CDR3 and TCR beta VDJ profiling, genomic DNA was the template used. TCRdb reprocessed the reads with MiXCR, giving one entry per CDR3 protein. The repertoire holds approximately 120,000 distinct CDR3 sequences, with less than 50% as singletons. The germline V gene has CDR1 MGHDK and CDR2 SYGVNS. There are 16 residues in the CDR3. Unmatched junction bases numbered 8, after V lost 5 bases and J lost 3 bases. Patients chosen for sequencing had shown CD8+CD57+ cell expansion by flow cytometry. Severe acquired aplastic anemia was the diagnosis recorded for all patients. Sequencing was done on a sample of sorted CD4+, CD8+, or CD8+CD57+ T cells (not recorded which) from PBMCs. The rearrangement links TRBV25-1 to TRBJ2-1; 9 nucleotides align to TRBD1. This clonotype originated in a human donor with aplastic anemia. The CDR3 loop reads CASSSPNRGLYNEQFF. DNA of the CDR3: TGTGCCAGCAGTTCACCGAACAGGGGGCTCTACAATGAGCAGTTCTTC.